Presented here are 3 T cell receptor beta chains from one specimen sequenced in a study of T cell responses to AZD1222 COVID-19 vaccine. Data came from immunoSEQ multiplex PCR; TCRdb stores just in-frame clones and leaves some out. This sample carries about 150,000 clones, approximately 93% of them seen once, and the ten largest clones take just over 5%. The source was peripheral blood, collected on day 0 of AZD1222 vaccination. These receptors all stem from an adult in good health.

The V call is TRBV6-7, the J call TRBJ2-3; 7 nucleotides line up with TRBD1. TRBV6-7 is given ORF status, its function remaining uncertain. Trimming took 2 bases from V and 1 from J; bases not matched to a gene: 3. CDR3 size: 15 residues. The CDR3 DNA follows: TGTGCCAGCAGTTACGCAGGGACAGGCACAGATACGCAGTATTTT. This codes for CASSYAGTGTDTQYF.

This chain connects TRBV4-2 to TRBJ2-2, with 9 bases lining up with TRBD2. Germline-derived CDR1 and CDR2 are LGHNA and YNFKEQ. This CDR3 comprises 15 residues. V dropped 4 bases and J dropped 3; count of bases not matched to a gene: 3. The CDR3 spells CASSPGTSHTGELFF. The CDR3 DNA reads TGTGCCAGCAGCCCCGGGACTAGCCACACCGGGGAGCTGTTTTTT.

Details on this clone: The same CDR3 arises from other DNA sequences in this sample as well. V and J are TRBV5-1 and TRBJ1-1; 10 bases align to TRBD1. Germline values: CDR1 SGHRS, CDR2 YFSETQ. This CDR3 is 15 amino acids long. The trim removed 4 bases at V and 1 base at J, leaving 4 bases unmatched. The CDR3 nucleotides read TGCGCCAGCAGCCCCCGGACAGGGGGGAACACTGAAGCTTTCTTT. It is translated as CASSPRTGGNTEAFF.